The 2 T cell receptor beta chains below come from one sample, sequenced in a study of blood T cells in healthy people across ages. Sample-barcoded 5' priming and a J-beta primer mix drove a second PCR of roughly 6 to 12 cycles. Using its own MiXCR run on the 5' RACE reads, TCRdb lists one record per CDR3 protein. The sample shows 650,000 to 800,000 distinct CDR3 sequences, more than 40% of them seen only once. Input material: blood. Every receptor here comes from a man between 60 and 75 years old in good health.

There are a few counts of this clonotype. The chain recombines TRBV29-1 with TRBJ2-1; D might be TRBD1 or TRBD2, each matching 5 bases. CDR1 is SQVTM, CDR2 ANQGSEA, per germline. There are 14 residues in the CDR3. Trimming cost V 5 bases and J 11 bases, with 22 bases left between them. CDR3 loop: CSVQSRGLGRKQFF. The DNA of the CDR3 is TGCAGCGTTCAATCACGGGGCCTTGGAAGGAAGCAGTTCTTC.

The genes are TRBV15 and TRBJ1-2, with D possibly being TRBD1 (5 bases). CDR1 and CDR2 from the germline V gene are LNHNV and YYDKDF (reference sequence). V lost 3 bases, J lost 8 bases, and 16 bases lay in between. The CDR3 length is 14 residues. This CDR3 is CATSSPTGVGGYTF. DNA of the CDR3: TGTGCCACCAGCAGCCCAACGGGGGTTGGCGGCTACACCTTC.